The clone carrying this T cell receptor beta chain was observed a handful of times. Its antigen is unidentified. PCR involved 60 Vbeta and 13 Jbeta primers. In the authors' workflow: A follow-up analysis tallied 73 million or so unique TCR beta chains, 8.5 million to 14 million shared. Profiled with immunoSEQ multiplex PCR; TCRdb holds only in-frame clones, not every one. D and trimming come from the DNA, and the V and J calls and clone size come from that table. Found here are 150,000 or so clones, 65% to 85% of them singletons; the top ten hold 5.5% to 7.5%. This entry belongs to a study of cytomegalovirus exposure and HLA in healthy donors. Findings and limits, study-wide: In a later analysis, an Asian-associated ancestry cluster reportedly showed fewer N-insertions than the 666-donor mean. Analyzed later, association rates of TCRs varied across HLA loci, with DRB1 most and HLA-C fewest.

Germline V gene sequence: CDR1 SEHNR, CDR2 FQNEAQ (reference sequence). With V trimmed by 5 bases and J by 6 bases, 9 bases remained unmatched. CDR3 length: 15 amino acids. This TCR came from a middle-aged woman in good health and CMV-seropositive. The sequencing input was PBMCs. The chain uses TRBV7-9 and TRBJ2-1, with 8 bases fitting TRBD2. The CDR3 spells CASSRRGALSNEQFF. CDR3 nucleotide sequence: TGTGCCAGCAGCCGGCGGGGGGCGCTTAGCAATGAGCAGTTCTTC.